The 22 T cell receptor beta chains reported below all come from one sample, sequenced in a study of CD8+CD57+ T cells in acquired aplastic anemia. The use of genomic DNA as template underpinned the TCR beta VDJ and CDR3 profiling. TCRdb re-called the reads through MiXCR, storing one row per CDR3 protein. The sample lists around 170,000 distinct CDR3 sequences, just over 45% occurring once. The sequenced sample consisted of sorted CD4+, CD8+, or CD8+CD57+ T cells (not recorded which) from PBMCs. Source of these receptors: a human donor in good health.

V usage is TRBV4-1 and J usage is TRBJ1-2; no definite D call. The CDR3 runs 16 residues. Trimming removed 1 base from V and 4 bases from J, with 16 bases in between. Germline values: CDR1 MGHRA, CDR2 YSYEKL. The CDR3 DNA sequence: TGCGCCAGCAGCCAAGTAGGTCTGCCAGCCCGCTATGGCTACACCTTC. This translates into CASSQVGLPARYGYTF.

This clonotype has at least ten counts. The CDR3 loop is CASSFIRTANEQFF. Written as DNA, the CDR3 is TGTGCCAGCAGCTTTATACGGACCGCCAATGAGCAGTTCTTC. The chain recombines TRBV11-3 with TRBJ2-1; D gene ambiguous. Trimming removed 3 bases from V and 6 bases from J, with 12 bases in between. Per the germline V gene, CDR1 is SGHNT and CDR2 is YENEEA. CDR3 length: 14 amino acids.

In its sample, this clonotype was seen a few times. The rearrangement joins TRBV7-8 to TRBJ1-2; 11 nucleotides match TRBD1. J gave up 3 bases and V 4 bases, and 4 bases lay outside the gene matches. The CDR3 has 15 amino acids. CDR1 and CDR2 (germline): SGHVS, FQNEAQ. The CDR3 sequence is CASSSSGQGDYGYTF. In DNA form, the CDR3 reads TGTGCCAGCAGCTCTTCGGGACAGGGGGACTATGGCTACACCTTC.

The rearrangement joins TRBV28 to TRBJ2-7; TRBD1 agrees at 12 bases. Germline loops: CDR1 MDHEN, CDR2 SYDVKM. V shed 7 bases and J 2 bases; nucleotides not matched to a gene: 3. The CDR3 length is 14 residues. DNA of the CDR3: TGTGCCAGCAAAGGGACAGGGGGCCCCTACGAGCAGTACTTC. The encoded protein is CASKGTGGPYEQYF.

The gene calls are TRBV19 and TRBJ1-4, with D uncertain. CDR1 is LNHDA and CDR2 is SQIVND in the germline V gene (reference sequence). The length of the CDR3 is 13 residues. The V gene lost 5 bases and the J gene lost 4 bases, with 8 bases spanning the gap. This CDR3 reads CASSCGRNEKLFF. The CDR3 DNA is TGTGCCAGTAGTTGCGGCCGTAATGAAAAACTGTTTTTT. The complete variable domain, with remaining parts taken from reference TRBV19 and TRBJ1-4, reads DGGITQSPKYLFRKEGQNVTLSCEQNLNHDAMYWYRQDPGQGLRLIYYSQIVNDFQKGDIAEGYSVSREKKESFPLTVTSAQKNPTAFYLCASSCGRNEKLFFGSGTQLSVL.

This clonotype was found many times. CDR3 protein: CASSYDRTSREQYF. In nucleotides, the CDR3 is TGTGCCAGCAGTTACGACAGGACCTCGAGGGAGCAGTACTTC. The chain recombines TRBV6-5 with TRBJ2-7; D might be TRBD1 (6 bases). This CDR3 region has 14 residues. Trimming cost V 2 bases and J 7 bases, with 15 bases left between them. Germline V gene lookup returns CDR1 MNHEY and CDR2 SVGAGI.

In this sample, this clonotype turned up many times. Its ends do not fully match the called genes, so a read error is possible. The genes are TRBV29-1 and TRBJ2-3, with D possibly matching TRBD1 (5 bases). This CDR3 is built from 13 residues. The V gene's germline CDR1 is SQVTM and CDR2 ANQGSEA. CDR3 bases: TGCAGCGTGGAAGGACACGGGACAGATACGCAGTATTTT. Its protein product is CSVEGHGTDTQYF.

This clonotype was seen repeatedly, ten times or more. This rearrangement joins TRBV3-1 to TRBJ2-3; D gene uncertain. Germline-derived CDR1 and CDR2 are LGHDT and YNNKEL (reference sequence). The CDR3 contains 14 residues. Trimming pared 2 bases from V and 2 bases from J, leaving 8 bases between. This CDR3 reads CASSQSYTTDTQYF. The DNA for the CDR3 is TGTGCCAGCAGCCAATCCTACACCACAGATACGCAGTATTTT.

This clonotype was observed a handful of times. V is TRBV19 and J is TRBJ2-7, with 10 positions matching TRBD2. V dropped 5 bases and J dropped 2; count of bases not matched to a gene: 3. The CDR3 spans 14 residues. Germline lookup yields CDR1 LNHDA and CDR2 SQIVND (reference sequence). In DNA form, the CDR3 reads TGTGCCAGTAGTGTAGCGGGAGGACCCTACGAGCAGTACTTC. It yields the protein CASSVAGGPYEQYF.

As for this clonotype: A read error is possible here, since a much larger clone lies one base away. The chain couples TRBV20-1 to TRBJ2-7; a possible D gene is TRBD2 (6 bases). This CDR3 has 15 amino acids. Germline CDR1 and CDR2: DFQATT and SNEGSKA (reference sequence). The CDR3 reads CGARDTSGLASEQYF. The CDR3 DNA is TGCGGTGCTAGAGATACAAGCGGGCTAGCCTCCGAGCAGTACTTC.

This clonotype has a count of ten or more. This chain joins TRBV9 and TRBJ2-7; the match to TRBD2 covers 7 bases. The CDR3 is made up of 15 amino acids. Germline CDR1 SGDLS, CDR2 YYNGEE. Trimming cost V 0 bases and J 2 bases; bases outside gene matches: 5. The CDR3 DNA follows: TGTGCCAGCAGCGTAGAACCTAGCGGAGCCTACGAGCAGTACTTC. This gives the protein CASSVEPSGAYEQYF.

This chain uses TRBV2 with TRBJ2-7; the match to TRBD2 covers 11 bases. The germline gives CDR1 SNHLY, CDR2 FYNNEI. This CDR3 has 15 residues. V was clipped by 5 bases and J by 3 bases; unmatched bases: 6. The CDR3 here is CASSKGSGRDYEQYF. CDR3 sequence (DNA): TGTGCCAGCAGTAAGGGTAGCGGGAGGGACTACGAGCAGTACTTC.

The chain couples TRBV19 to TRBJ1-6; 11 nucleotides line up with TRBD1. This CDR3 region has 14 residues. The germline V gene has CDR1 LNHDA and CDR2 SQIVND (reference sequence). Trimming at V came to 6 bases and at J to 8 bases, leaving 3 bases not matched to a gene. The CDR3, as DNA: TGTGCCAGTAGCACGGGACAGGGGGATTCACCCCTCCACTTT. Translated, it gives CASSTGQGDSPLHF.

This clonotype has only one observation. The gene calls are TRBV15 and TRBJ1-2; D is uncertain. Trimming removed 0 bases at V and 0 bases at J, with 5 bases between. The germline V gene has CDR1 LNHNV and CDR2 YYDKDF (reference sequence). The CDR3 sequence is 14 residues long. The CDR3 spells CATSRDLANYGYTF. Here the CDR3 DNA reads TGTGCCACCAGCAGAGATCTAGCTAACTATGGCTACACCTTC.

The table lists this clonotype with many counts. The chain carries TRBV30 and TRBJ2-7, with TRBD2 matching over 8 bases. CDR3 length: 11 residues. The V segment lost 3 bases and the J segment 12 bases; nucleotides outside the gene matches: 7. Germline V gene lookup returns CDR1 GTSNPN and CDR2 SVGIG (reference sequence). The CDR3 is CAWSAGGTRYF. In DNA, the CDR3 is TGTGCCTGGAGCGCGGGGGGAACACGGTACTTC.

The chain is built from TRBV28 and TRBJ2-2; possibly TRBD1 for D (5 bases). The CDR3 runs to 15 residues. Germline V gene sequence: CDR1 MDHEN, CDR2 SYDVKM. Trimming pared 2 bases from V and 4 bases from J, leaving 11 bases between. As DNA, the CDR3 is TGTGCCAGCAGTTTAGCAGGGCGACGCACCGGGGAGCTGTTTTTT. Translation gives CASSLAGRRTGELFF.

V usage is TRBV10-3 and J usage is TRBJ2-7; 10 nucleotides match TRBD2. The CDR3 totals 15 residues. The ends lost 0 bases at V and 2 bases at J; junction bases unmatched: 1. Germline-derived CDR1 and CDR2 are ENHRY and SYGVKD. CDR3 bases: TGTGCCATCAGTGAGTCGAGCGGGAGGGCCTACGAGCAGTACTTC. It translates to CAISESSGRAYEQYF.

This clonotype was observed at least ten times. CDR3 in amino acids: CASSQAGVGEQYF. CDR3 nucleotide sequence: TGTGCCAGCAGCCAAGCAGGGGTGGGCGAGCAGTACTTC. The genes are TRBV14 and TRBJ2-7, with D perhaps matching TRBD1 (6 bases). V lost 1 base and J lost 6, with 10 bases in between. The germline V gene encodes CDR1 SGHDN and CDR2 FVKESK. The CDR3 extends over 13 amino acids. Full variable domain (remainder filled in from reference TRBV14 and TRBJ2-7): EAGVTQFPSHSVIEKGQTVTLRCDPISGHDNLYWYRRVMGKEIKFLLHFVKESKQDESGMPNNRFLAERTGGTYSTLKVQPAELEDSGVYFCASSQAGVGEQYFGPGTRLTVT.

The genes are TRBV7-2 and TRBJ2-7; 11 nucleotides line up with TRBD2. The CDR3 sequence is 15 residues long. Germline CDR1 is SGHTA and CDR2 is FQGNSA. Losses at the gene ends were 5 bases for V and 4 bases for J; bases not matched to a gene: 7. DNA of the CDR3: TGTGCCAGCAGCCCGATAACTAGCGGGGGATACGAGCAGTACTTC. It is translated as CASSPITSGGYEQYF.

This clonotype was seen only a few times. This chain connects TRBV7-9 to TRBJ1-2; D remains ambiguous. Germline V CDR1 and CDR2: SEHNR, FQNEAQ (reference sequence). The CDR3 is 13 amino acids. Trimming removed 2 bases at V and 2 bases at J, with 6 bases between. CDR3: CASSLSVNYGYTF. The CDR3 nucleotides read TGTGCCAGCAGCTTATCCGTAAACTATGGCTACACCTTC.

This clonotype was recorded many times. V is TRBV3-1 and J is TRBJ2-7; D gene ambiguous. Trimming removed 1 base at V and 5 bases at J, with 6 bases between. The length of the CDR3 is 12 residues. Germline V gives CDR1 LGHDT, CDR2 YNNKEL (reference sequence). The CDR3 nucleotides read TGTGCCAGCAGCCAAGCCTCGCACGAGCAGTACTTC. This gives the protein CASSQASHEQYF.

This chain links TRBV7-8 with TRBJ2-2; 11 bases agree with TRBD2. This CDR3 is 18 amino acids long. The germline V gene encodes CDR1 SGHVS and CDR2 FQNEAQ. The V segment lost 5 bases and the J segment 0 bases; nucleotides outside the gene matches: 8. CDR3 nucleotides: TGTGCCAGCAGCGGAGGACTAGCGGGCCCATCGAACACCGGGGAGCTGTTTTTT. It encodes CASSGGLAGPSNTGELFF.